This entry concerns a single TCR beta chain. What it recognizes is unknown. Clones were read by immunoSEQ multiplex PCR, and TCRdb kept only the in-frame ones, dropping some. The sample includes 300,000 to 400,000 clones, over 60% seen only once; the top ten take just under 6.5%. This record comes from a study of cytotoxic CD8 clonotypes in ibrutinib-treated CLL. Study-level findings and limits: Baseline clonality exceeded age-matched healthy donors and tracked circulating CD8+ T-cell counts. Treatment left the uncommon public clonotypes either contracted or stable in frequency. Upon ibrutinib response clonality rose, and upon progression it fell back toward baseline.

CDR3 length: 15 amino acids. The germline gives CDR1 LNHNV, CDR2 YYDKDF (reference sequence). Trimming cost V 1 base and J 3 bases; bases outside gene matches: 2. The sample here was PBMCs, taken after 36 months of ibrutinib treatment. The V and J genes are TRBV15 and TRBJ2-3; the match to TRBD1 covers 9 bases. This clonotype was obtained from a human donor with chronic lymphocytic leukemia. CDR3 bases: TGTGCCACCAGCAGAGCACAGGGGGCTACAGATACGCAGTATTTT. This translates into CATSRAQGATDTQYF.